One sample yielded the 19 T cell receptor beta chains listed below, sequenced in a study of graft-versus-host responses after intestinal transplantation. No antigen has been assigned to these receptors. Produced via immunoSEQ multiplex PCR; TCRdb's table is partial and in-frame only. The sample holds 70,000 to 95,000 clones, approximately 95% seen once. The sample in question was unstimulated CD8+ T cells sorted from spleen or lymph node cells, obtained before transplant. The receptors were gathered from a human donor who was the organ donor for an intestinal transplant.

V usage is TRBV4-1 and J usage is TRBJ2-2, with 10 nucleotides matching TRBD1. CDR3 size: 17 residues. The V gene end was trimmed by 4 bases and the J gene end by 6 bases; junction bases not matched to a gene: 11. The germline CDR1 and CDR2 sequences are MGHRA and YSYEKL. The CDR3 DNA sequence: TGCGCCAGCAGCCGCGCCCCCGGGACAGGGGAGTCCGGGGAGCTGTTTTTT. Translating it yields CASSRAPGTGESGELFF.

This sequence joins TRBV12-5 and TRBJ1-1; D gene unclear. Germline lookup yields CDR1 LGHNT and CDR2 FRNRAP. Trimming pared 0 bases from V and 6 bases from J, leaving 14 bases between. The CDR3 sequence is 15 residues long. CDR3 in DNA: TGTGCTAGTGGTTTGGTACGGGAGGTATCGGCTGAAGCTTTCTTT. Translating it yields CASGLVREVSAEAFF.

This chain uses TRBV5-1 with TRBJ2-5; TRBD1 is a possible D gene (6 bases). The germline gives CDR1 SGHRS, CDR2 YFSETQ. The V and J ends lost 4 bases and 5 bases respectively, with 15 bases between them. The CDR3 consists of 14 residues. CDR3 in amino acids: CASSPTQGTETQYF. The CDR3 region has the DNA TGCGCCAGCAGCCCAACACAGGGTACGGAGACCCAGTACTTC.

Here the CDR3 DNA reads TGTGCCTGGTCGTCAGGGGGGAACACTGAAGCTTTCTTT. Amino acid sequence: CAWSSGGNTEAFF. The chain employs TRBV30 and TRBJ1-1; TRBD1 aligns across 7 bases. From germline, CDR1 is GTSNPN and CDR2 SVGIG (reference sequence). This CDR3 has 13 amino acids. J lost 1 base, V lost 5 bases, and 4 bases had no gene match.

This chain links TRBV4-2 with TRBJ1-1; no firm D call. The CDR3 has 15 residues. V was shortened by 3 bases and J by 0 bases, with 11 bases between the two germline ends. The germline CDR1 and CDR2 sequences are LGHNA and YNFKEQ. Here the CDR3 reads CASSQREGMNTEAFF. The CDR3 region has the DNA TGTGCCAGCAGCCAGAGAGAGGGCATGAACACTGAAGCTTTCTTT.

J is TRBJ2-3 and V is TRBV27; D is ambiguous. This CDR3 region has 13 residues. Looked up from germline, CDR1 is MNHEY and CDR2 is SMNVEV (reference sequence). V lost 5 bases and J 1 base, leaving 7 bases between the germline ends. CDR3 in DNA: TGTGCCAGCAGTCCCCGGGGCACAGATACGCAGTATTTT. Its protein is CASSPRGTDTQYF.

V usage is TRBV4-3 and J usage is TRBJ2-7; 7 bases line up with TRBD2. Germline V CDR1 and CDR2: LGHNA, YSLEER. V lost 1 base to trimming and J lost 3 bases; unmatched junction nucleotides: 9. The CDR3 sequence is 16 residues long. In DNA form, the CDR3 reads TGCGCCAGCAGCCAAGTTTGGGGAGGGGCCGGCTACGAGCAGTACTTC. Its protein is CASSQVWGGAGYEQYF.

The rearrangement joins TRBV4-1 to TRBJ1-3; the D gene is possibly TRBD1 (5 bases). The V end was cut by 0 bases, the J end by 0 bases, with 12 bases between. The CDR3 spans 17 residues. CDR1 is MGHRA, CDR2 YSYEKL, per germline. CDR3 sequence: CASSQDKEGPSGNTIYF. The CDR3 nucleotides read TGCGCCAGCAGCCAAGATAAGGAGGGGCCCTCTGGAAACACCATATATTTT.

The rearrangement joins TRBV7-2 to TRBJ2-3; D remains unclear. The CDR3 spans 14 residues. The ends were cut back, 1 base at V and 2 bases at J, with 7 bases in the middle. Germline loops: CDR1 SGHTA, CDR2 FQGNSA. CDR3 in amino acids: CASSLVGNTDTQYF. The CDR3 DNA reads TGTGCCAGCAGCTTAGTCGGTAACACAGATACGCAGTATTTT.

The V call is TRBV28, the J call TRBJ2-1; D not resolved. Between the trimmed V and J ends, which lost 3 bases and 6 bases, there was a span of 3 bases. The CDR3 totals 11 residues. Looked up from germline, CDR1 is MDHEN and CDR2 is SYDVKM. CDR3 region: CASSLANEQFF. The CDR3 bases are TGTGCCAGCAGTTTGGCCAATGAGCAGTTCTTC.

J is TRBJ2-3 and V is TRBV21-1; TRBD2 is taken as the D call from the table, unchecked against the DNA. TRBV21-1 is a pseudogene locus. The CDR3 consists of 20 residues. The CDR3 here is CASSDGTTVPFGNSTDTQYF. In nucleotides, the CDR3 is TGTGCCAGCAGCGACGGGACTACGGTCCCTTTTGGGAATAGCACAGATACGCAGTATTTT.

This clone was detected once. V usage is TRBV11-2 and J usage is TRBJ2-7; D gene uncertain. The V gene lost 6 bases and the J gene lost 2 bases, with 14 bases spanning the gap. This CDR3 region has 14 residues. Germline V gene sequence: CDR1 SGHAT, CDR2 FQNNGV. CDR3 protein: CASSRGARAYEQYF. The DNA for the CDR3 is TGTGCCAGCAGTCGTGGCGCCCGGGCCTACGAGCAGTACTTC.

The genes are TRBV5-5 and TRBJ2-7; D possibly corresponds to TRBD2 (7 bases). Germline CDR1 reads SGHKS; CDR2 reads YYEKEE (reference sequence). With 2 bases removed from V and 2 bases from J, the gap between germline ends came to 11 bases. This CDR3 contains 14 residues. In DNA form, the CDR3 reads TGTGCCAGCAGCTTTGGGAGGGGGGCCTACGAGCAGTACTTC. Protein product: CASSFGRGAYEQYF.

The CDR3 DNA sequence: TGTGCCAGCAGCTTAGACTTCTCAGAGCAGTACTTC. Translation gives CASSLDFSEQYF. The chain links TRBV13 to TRBJ2-7; unclear D gene. CDR3 length equals 12 residues. From germline, CDR1 is PRHDT and CDR2 FYEKMQ (reference sequence). Trimming pared 1 base from V and 7 bases from J, leaving 8 bases between.

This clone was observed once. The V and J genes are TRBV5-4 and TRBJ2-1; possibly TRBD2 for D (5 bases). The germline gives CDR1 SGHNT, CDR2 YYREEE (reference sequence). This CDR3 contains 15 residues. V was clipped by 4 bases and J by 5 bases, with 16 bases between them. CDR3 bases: TGTGCCAGCAGCGCCGGACTCCGGCCCCACAATGAGCAGTTCTTC. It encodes CASSAGLRPHNEQFF.

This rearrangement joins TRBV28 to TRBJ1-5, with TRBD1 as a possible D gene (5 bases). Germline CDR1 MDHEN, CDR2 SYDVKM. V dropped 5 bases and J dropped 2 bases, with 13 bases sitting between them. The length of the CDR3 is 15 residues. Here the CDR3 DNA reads TGTGCCAGCAGTGCCCGGGGGTTGGGCAATCAGCCCCAGCATTTT. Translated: CASSARGLGNQPQHF.

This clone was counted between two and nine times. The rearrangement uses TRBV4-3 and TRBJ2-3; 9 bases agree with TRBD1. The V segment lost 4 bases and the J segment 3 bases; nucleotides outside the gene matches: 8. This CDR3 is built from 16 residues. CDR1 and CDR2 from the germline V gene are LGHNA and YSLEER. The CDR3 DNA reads TGCGCCAGCAGCCCGGGGACAGGGAGTGAGACAGATACGCAGTATTTT. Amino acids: CASSPGTGSETDTQYF.

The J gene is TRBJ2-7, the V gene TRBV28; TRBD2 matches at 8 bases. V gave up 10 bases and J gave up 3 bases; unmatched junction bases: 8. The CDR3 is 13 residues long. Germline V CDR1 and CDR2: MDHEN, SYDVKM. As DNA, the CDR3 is TGTGCCATCAGCGGGGGAAGGGGCTACGAGCAGTACTTC. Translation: CAISGGRGYEQYF. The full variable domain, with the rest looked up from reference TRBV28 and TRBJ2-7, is DVKVTQSSRYLVKRTGEKVFLECVQDMDHENMFWYRQDPGLGLRLIYFSYDVKMKEKGDIPEGYSVSREKKERFSLILESASTNQTSMYLCAISGGRGYEQYFGPGTRLTVT.

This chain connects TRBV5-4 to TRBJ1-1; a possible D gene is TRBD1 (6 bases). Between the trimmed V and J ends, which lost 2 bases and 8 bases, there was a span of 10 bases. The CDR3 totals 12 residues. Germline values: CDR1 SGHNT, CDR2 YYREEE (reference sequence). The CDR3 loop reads CASSFTGQEAFF. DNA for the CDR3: TGTGCCAGCAGCTTTACAGGACAGGAAGCTTTCTTT.